This TCR beta chain was recovered during a study of T cell responses to AZD1222 COVID-19 vaccine. CDR1 is SGHRS and CDR2 is YFSETQ in the germline V gene. Trimming removed 0 bases from V and 5 bases from J, with 8 bases in between. The length of the CDR3 is 14 residues. This clone was found once. Only in-frame clones appear in the TCRdb table, and some are missing; sequencing was by immunoSEQ multiplex PCR. The sample yields roughly 200,000 clones, approximately 93% seen once. The chain joins TRBV5-1 to TRBJ2-2; D is possibly TRBD2 (5 bases). The TCR sequence derives from an adult who received the AZD1222 COVID-19 vaccine. The specimen was peripheral blood, collected 28 days after the second AZD1222 dose. The CDR3 is CASSLARGTGELFF. CDR3 in DNA: TGCGCCAGCAGCTTGGCTCGCGGGACCGGGGAGCTGTTTTTT.